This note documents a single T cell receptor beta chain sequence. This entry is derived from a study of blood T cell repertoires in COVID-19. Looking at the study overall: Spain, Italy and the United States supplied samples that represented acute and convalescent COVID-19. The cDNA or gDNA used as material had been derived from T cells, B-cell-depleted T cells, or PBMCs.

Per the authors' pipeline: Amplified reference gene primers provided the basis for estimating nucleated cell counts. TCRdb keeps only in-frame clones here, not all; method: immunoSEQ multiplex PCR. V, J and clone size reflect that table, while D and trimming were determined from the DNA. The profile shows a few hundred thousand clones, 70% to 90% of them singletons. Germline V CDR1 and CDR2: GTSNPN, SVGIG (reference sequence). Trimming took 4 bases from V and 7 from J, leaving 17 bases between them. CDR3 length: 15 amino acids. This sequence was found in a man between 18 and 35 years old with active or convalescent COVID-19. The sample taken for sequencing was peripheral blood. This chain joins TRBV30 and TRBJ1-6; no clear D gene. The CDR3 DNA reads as TGTGCCTGGAAATATACGGGTTCCGAAAATTCACCCCTCCACTTT. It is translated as CAWKYTGSENSPLHF.